What follows are 9 T cell receptor beta chains derived from one specimen sequenced in a study of T cell repertoires in cytomegalovirus infection. TCRdb analysed the reads with MiXCR anew, one entry per CDR3 protein. The table lists fewer than 60,000 distinct CDR3 sequences, around 20% of them singletons. Antigens for these TCRs are unknown. The specimen comprised CD8+ T cells from cultured PBMCs, sampled from culture after CMV antigen stimulation. The receptors originated from a human donor in good health (CMV status not recorded). Some clones in this sample may be carry-over from other donors' samples.

V gene TRBV30 combines with J gene TRBJ1-5; 7 bases fit TRBD1. This CDR3 has 14 amino acids. Germline V gene data show CDR1 as GTSNPN and CDR2 as SVGIG (reference sequence). The V gene end was trimmed by 4 bases and the J gene end by 4 bases; junction bases not matched to a gene: 7. CDR3 region: CAWTPGQDNQPQHF. CDR3 DNA: TGTGCCTGGACTCCCGGACAGGATAATCAGCCCCAGCATTTT.

This clonotype was observed a handful of times. The gene calls are TRBV6-2 or TRBV6-3 and TRBJ1-5, with D tentatively TRBD1 (6 bases). This CDR3 comprises 14 residues. Germline CDR1 is MNHEY and CDR2 is SVGEGT. The ends were cut back, 5 bases at V and 0 bases at J, with 8 bases in the middle. The chain's CDR3 is CASSQGGSNQPQHF. The DNA for the CDR3 is TGTGCCAGCAGTCAAGGGGGTAGCAATCAGCCCCAGCATTTT.

This chain joins TRBV7-9 and TRBJ2-1; D remains unclear. The germline V gene has CDR1 SEHNR and CDR2 FQNEAQ (reference sequence). V lost 10 bases, J lost 6 bases, and 13 bases lay in between. The CDR3 totals 12 residues. The chain's CDR3 is CATTQRVNEQFF. Written as DNA, the CDR3 is TGTGCCACCACTCAAAGAGTCAATGAGCAGTTCTTC.

The J gene is TRBJ1-1, the V gene TRBV27; 7 positions agree with TRBD1. The CDR3 length is 14 residues. Germline loops: CDR1 MNHEY, CDR2 SMNVEV (reference sequence). J lost 5 bases, V lost 6 bases, and 9 bases had no gene match. The DNA of the CDR3 is TGTGCCAGCAGCCTAAGGGGGCTTCGAACTGAAGCTTTCTTT. Protein product: CASSLRGLRTEAFF.

The table lists this clonotype with many counts. This chain links TRBV7-2 with TRBJ1-6; D is undetermined. Trimming shortened V by 7 bases and J by 1 base, and 14 bases separated the two germline ends. The length of the CDR3 is 16 residues. Germline CDR1 SGHTA, CDR2 FQGNSA. In nucleotides, the CDR3 is TGTGCCAGCAAAAAATCGTTTGGGTCCTATAATTCACCCCTCCACTTT. It translates to CASKKSFGSYNSPLHF.

The chain is built from TRBV7-2 and TRBJ1-1, with 8 bases identical to TRBD1. This CDR3 region has 19 residues. V lost 0 bases to trimming and J lost 2 bases; unmatched junction nucleotides: 14. CDR1 SGHTA and CDR2 FQGNSA come from the germline V gene. The DNA of the CDR3 is TGTGCCAGCAGCTTAGCCCGCAGGGGGCGTGGGGGAAATAACACTGAAGCTTTCTTT. Encoded protein: CASSLARRGRGGNNTEAFF. Combining the CDR3 with reference TRBV7-2 and TRBJ1-1 gives the whole variable domain GAGVSQSPSNKVTEKGKDVELRCDPISGHTALYWYRQSLGQGLEFLIYFQGNSAPDKSGLPSDRFSAERTGGSVSTLTIQRTQQEDSAVYLCASSLARRGRGGNNTEAFFGQGTRLTVV.

DNA for the CDR3: TGCGCCAGCAGCCAACCCCAGCGGGGGGGTTATGAGCAGTTCTTC. The encoded protein is CASSQPQRGGYEQFF. J is TRBJ2-1 and V is TRBV4-1; 10 nucleotides line up with TRBD2. With 2 bases clipped from V and 8 bases from J, the junction kept 6 bases outside the gene matches. Per germline, CDR1 MGHRA and CDR2 YSYEKL. The CDR3 length is 15 residues.

J is TRBJ1-1 and V is TRBV20-1; tentative D call: TRBD1 (6 bases). Per germline, CDR1 DFQATT and CDR2 SNEGSKA (reference sequence). The ends were cut back, 3 bases at V and 0 bases at J, with 11 bases in the middle. The CDR3 spans 14 residues. The CDR3 DNA reads TGCAGTGCTAGTTTTCCAGGGGTGAACACTGAAGCTTTCTTT. Translated: CSASFPGVNTEAFF.

The chain employs TRBV9 and TRBJ1-2; D uncertain. The ends were cut back, 3 bases at V and 5 bases at J, with 14 bases in the middle. The CDR3 is 14 amino acids. Germline lookup yields CDR1 SGDLS and CDR2 YYNGEE. The CDR3 loop is CASSGRREDYGYTF. The DNA for the CDR3 is TGTGCCAGCAGCGGCAGGCGGGAAGATTATGGCTACACCTTC.